Sequencing of this T cell receptor beta chain was carried out in a study of regulatory T cells in long-lasting Graves disease. About the research overall: The criterion for persistent Graves' disease was over 5 years of antithyroid drugs with positive TSH receptor antibodies. Regarding the study as a whole: A limited number of samples was an acknowledged limitation. Favored usage of TRBV28, TRBJ1-2 and TRBJ2-5 was recorded in persistent disease.

V lost 5 bases, J lost 5 bases, and 13 bases lay in between. The CDR3 covers 15 residues. Looked up from germline, CDR1 is KGHSH and CDR2 is LQKENI. To make TCR beta libraries, researchers used iRepertoire HTBI primers and Arm-PCR of CDR3 regions. TCRdb recomputed calls from the multiplex PCR reads with MiXCR, one row per CDR3 protein. In the table there are approximately 440,000 distinct CDR3 sequences, about 20% of which are singletons. Time point described: persistent/refractory GD, antithyroid drugs over 5 years with positive TRAb. There was RNA extracted from PBMCs, and the TCR library was made from it. Comments on this clonotype: Antigen: not known.

The sequencing used peripheral blood mononuclear cells (PBMCs), collected when the disease was refractory, from a patient treated with antithyroid drugs. The receptor's source is a female donor with Graves disease. The V gene is TRBV18, the J gene TRBJ1-6; D is possibly TRBD1 (6 bases). The CDR3 loop reads CASSGRDTNNSPLHF. CDR3 bases: TGTGCCAGCTCAGGCCGGGACACCAATAATTCACCCCTCCACTTT.